This T cell receptor (beta chain) was sequenced in a study of T cells in Graves' hyperthyroidism and ophthalmopathy (dated by TCRdb to between 2017 and 2020). Describing the broader study: A discovery cohort of about a hundred patients, approximately 45 with Graves' ophthalmopathy and 57 with stable Graves' hyperthyroidism, was used to find distinguishing TCR V-J signatures. An independent validation cohort of under 20 hyperthyroidism patients and about 15 patients who later progressed to ophthalmopathy tested prospective prediction of ophthalmopathy. The 85 to 100 discovery patients were randomly split 7:3 into training and test sets. In addition, the study compared T-cell repertoires in thyroid tissue and in blood from several Graves' hyperthyroidism patients. After sampling, hyperthyroidism patients received methimazole starting at 30 mg daily, and ophthalmopathy patients received high-dose intravenous methylprednisolone. The paper describes TCR Vbeta CDR3 sequencing of more than 120 peripheral blood samples, made up of around 41 ophthalmopathy patients, 70 to 75 hyperthyroidism patients and about 17 progressor patients. Beyond this particular receptor, the publication reports: During validation, the model predicted progression to ophthalmopathy a median of approximately six months ahead of onset, with around 65% sensitivity and less than 85% specificity. Most expanded thyroid clonotypes (frequency above 0.001) were also detected in blood, suggesting blood repertoires may reflect thyroid immune responses. Sample size was not statistically predetermined, and blinding of investigators to group allocation was not performed. In cross-validation, a model built on a 13 V-J signature told ophthalmopathy apart from stable hyperthyroidism with less than 90% sensitivity and roughly 83% specificity, and in testing the same model reached 80%/75%.

The sample holds a few counts of this clonotype. It lacks a known antigen. Within one base of it there is no much larger clone, and no base qualities were kept. The TCR beta CDR3 regions were amplified from RNA transcripts. For the first round of RT-PCR on the TCR CDR3, the HTBI primer set was used together with the Qiagen OneStep RT-PCR kit. Libraries were constructed in a second round of multiplex PCR, after which size selection and purification were performed. The libraries were sequenced on an Illumina HiSeq2000 using paired-end 100 bp reads. Turning to the authors' computational methods: SOAPnuke was used to process the raw data, throwing out any read that contained adapters or uncalled bases, had a mean Phred below 15, or lacked an exact constant-primer or identifier match. High-quality paired reads were merged using COPE v1.2.5, and each unique nucleotide sequence was defined as a clonotype. Clonotypes were aligned to IMGT TRBV, TRBD and TRBJ reference segments using MiTCR v1.1. The analysis included only V-J combinations with a frequency above 0.0001, which together covered approximately 99% of the repertoires. A TCS score was defined as the ratio between F50 (clonal expansion) and ExV (chaos), using BLOSUM62-based TCRdist between CDR3 peptides within each V-J. Welch's t-statistics and random forest reduced roughly 530 V-J features to 10 to 15, which were used in a naive Bayes classifier (R e1071). The Morisita-Horn index was used to measure how similar the thyroid and blood repertoires were. In-frame beta chains were kept once TCRdb had trimmed the public reads at Q25 with fastp and called clones with MiXCR. Entries that share a CDR3 protein sequence are merged under the most common genes and DNA. The authors' filters were not applied to this entry. The sample table records 450,000 to 700,000 distinct CDR3 sequences; 46% of these occur just once. Under 20% of the sample is in the top ten clones.

Any patient with an uncontrolled infection, another autoimmune disease, pregnancy or lactation was excluded. Diagnoses were based on clinical symptoms, serum thyroxine and TRAb, thyroid ultrasound and orbital computed tomography. Total RNA was extracted with Trizol reagent, and quality was checked on an Agilent 2100 Bioanalyzer. From cysteine to phenylalanine, the CDR3 is 13 amino acids long. This entry keeps only the CDR3 DNA: 39 bases, framed from base 1. V and J are truncated by 5 bases and 5 bases respectively, leaving an intervening sequence of 9 bases. CDR1 and CDR2 were assigned from the germline V gene (reference sequence) as LNHNV and YYDKDF.

The V gene is TRBV15 and the J gene is TRBJ1-4, with the D gene uncertain. This receptor was obtained from an adult woman with Graves' disease, either hyperthyroidism or ophthalmopathy (not recorded which). Sequenced material: peripheral blood or thyroid tissue (not recorded which). The nucleotide sequence reads TGTGCCACCAGCCAAGGCAAGAATGAAAAACTGTTTTTT. This codes for CATSQGKNEKLFF.